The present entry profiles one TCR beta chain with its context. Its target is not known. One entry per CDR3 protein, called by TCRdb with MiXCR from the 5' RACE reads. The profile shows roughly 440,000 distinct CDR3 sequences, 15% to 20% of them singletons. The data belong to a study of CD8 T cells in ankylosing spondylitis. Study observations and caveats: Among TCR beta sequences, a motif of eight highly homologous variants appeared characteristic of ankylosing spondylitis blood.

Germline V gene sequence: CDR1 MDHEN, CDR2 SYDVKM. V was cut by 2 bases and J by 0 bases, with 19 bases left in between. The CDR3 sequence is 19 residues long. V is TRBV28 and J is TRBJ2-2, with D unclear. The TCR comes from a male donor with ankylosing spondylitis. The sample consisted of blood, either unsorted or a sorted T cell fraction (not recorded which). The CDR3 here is CASSLGGLRRSANTGELFF. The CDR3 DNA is TGTGCCAGCAGTTTAGGTGGGCTGAGACGGAGCGCGAACACCGGGGAGCTGTTTTTT.